The 30 T cell receptor beta chains below all came from one sample that was sequenced in a study of control samples from healthy donors and cancer patients. Generated by immunoSEQ multiplex PCR, the TCRdb table keeps only in-frame clones and is missing some. The profile shows 130,000 to 150,000 clones, just under 95% of them singletons. Input material: PBMCs. Receptors originate from a man between 60 and 75 years old with colorectal cancer.

The CDR3 DNA reads TGCGCCAGCAGCCTCCGGACTAGCGGGGGGTTCAATGAGCAGTTCTTC. Protein: CASSLRTSGGFNEQFF. The rearrangement joins TRBV5-1 to TRBJ2-1, with 14 bases matching TRBD2. The V gene's germline CDR1 is SGHRS and CDR2 YFSETQ. V dropped 4 bases and J dropped 6; count of bases not matched to a gene: 6. The length of the CDR3 is 16 residues.

This clone was counted once. The chain has TRBV5-4 and TRBJ2-7, with D possibly being TRBD2 (6 bases). The CDR3 spans 16 residues. V shed 0 bases and J shed 2 bases, with 15 bases lying between them. Germline V gene lookup returns CDR1 SGHNT and CDR2 YYREEE (reference sequence). Written as DNA, the CDR3 is TGTGCCAGCAGCTTGGGGGTGGGCCGGGGGACCTACGAGCAGTACTTC. Its translation is CASSLGVGRGTYEQYF.

The chain couples TRBV25-1 to TRBJ1-6; 8 nucleotides agree with TRBD1. The CDR3 totals 14 residues. The V segment lost 5 bases and the J segment 7 bases; nucleotides outside the gene matches: 4. CDR1 is MGHDK and CDR2 is SYGVNS in the germline V gene. CDR3 amino acids: CASSQTGENSPLHF. For the CDR3, the DNA is TGTGCCAGCAGTCAGACAGGGGAAAATTCACCCCTCCACTTT. The variable domain in full, with the rest retrieved from reference TRBV25-1 and TRBJ1-6, is EADIYQTPRYLVIGTGKKITLECSQTMGHDKMYWYQQDPGMELHLIHYSYGVNSTEKGDLSSESTVSRIRTEHFPLTLESARPSHTSQYLCASSQTGENSPLHFGNGTRLTVT.

V usage is TRBV5-1 and J usage is TRBJ1-2; D possibly corresponds to TRBD1 (5 bases). The length of the CDR3 is 14 residues. The germline CDR1 and CDR2 sequences are SGHRS and YFSETQ. Trimming pared 0 bases from V and 1 base from J, leaving 7 bases between. CDR3 sequence reads: CASSLGGNNYGYTF. In nucleotides, the CDR3 is TGCGCCAGCAGCTTGGGGGGGAATAACTATGGCTACACCTTC.

The rearrangement uses TRBV21-1 and TRBJ2-2; the D call in the table, TRBD1, was not verified against the DNA. TRBV21-1 is designated a pseudogene. The length of the CDR3 is 16 residues. The CDR3 DNA reads as TGTGCCAGCAGCGCACGACAGGGTTGGAACACCGGGGAGCTGTTTTTT. Translating it yields CASSARQGWNTGELFF.

The chain joins TRBV5-1 to TRBJ2-1; TRBD2 matches at 13 bases. The CDR3 consists of 15 residues. V shed 1 base and J 8 bases; nucleotides not matched to a gene: 3. Germline V CDR1 and CDR2: SGHRS, YFSETQ. The CDR3 protein is CASSLTSGGVYEQFF. The DNA for the CDR3 is TGCGCCAGCAGCTTGACTAGCGGGGGGGTTTATGAGCAGTTCTTC.

The CDR3 sequence: CATSDGTGSYNEQFF. CDR3 in DNA: TGTGCCACCAGTGATGGAACAGGGTCCTACAATGAGCAGTTCTTC. This chain links TRBV24-1 with TRBJ2-1; tentative D call: TRBD1 (6 bases). The V and J ends lost 3 bases and 1 base respectively, with 9 bases between them. Germline CDR1 and CDR2: KGHDR and SFDVKD. The CDR3 length is 15 residues.

V gene TRBV4-3 combines with J gene TRBJ2-5; 8 bases map to TRBD1. This CDR3 spans 15 amino acids. From germline, CDR1 is LGHNA and CDR2 YSLEER. Trimming cost V 3 bases and J 5 bases; bases outside gene matches: 8. The CDR3 region is CASSQDLRGRETQYF. The CDR3 DNA follows: TGCGCCAGCAGCCAGGACCTCAGGGGGCGGGAGACCCAGTACTTC.

The rearrangement links TRBV6-1 to TRBJ1-1; perhaps TRBD1 as D (5 bases). V lost 5 bases and J lost 2, with 9 bases in between. The CDR3 sequence is 13 residues long. Per germline, CDR1 MNHNS and CDR2 SASEGT. CDR3 residues: CASSRQRNTEAFF. In DNA, the CDR3 is TGTGCCAGCAGTAGACAGCGAAACACTGAAGCTTTCTTT.

The chain combines TRBV7-2 with TRBJ2-1, with D perhaps being TRBD1 or TRBD2 (5 bases each). CDR3 size: 15 residues. Per germline, CDR1 SGHTA and CDR2 FQGNSA. V was pared by 4 bases and J by 6 bases, with 16 bases between. The CDR3 DNA sequence: TGTGCCAGCAGCTCCCTCCCGGGGCTGGGCAATGAGCAGTTCTTC. It yields the protein CASSSLPGLGNEQFF.

The V gene is TRBV6-5, the J gene TRBJ1-5; 9 bases are shared with TRBD1. The J segment lost 4 bases and the V segment lost 6 bases, leaving 7 bases of the junction unmatched. Germline lookup yields CDR1 MNHEY and CDR2 SVGAGI. The CDR3 runs 15 residues. CDR3 sequence: CASRGTGPLNQPQHF. CDR3 DNA: TGTGCCAGCAGGGGGACAGGGCCCCTTAATCAGCCCCAGCATTTT.

The CDR3 spells CAWSAHPDQPQHF. CDR3 sequence (DNA): TGTGCCTGGAGTGCCCATCCCGATCAGCCCCAGCATTTT. The rearrangement uses TRBV30 and TRBJ1-5, with D hard to call. Germline V gene data show CDR1 as GTSNPN and CDR2 as SVGIG (reference sequence). V shed 1 base and J shed 5 bases, with 9 bases lying between them. The CDR3 spans 13 residues. Complete variable domain (other parts from reference TRBV30 and TRBJ1-5): SQTIHQWPATLVQPVGSPLSLECTVEGTSNPNLYWYRQAAGRGLQLLFYSVGIGQISSEVPQNLSASRPQDRQFILSSKKLLLSDSGFYLCAWSAHPDQPQHFGDGTRLSIL.

The chain recombines TRBV5-1 with TRBJ2-1; 16 bases are shared with TRBD2. The junction had 4 bases not matched to a gene; V was cut back by 4 bases and J by 6 bases. The CDR3 extends over 16 amino acids. Germline values: CDR1 SGHRS, CDR2 YFSETQ. The CDR3 coding sequence is TGCGCCAGCAGCCCAGGGACTAGCGGGGGGGCCAATGAGCAGTTCTTC. Amino acid sequence: CASSPGTSGGANEQFF.

This rearrangement joins TRBV3-1 (or the pseudogene TRBV3-2) to TRBJ2-1, with D maybe TRBD1 (6 bases). Looked up from germline, CDR1 is LGHDT and CDR2 is YNNKEL (reference sequence). Trimming removed 0 bases from V and 9 bases from J, with 18 bases in between. CDR3 length equals 16 residues. The CDR3 sequence: CASSQDLNPTGSEQFF. The CDR3 DNA is TGTGCCAGCAGCCAAGATCTAAACCCAACAGGGAGTGAGCAGTTCTTC.

The CDR3: CASSSLRGSNYGYTF. CDR3 coding DNA: TGTGCCAGCAGCTCCCTACGAGGTTCTAACTATGGCTACACCTTC. V gene TRBV11-2 combines with J gene TRBJ1-2; D is unclear. Germline CDR1 is SGHAT and CDR2 is FQNNGV. The CDR3 totals 15 residues. V gave up 4 bases and J gave up 0 bases, with 12 bases separating them.

CDR3 coding DNA: TGTGCCAGCGGGGGAGGGTACGATTCACCCCTCCACTTT. Translating it yields CASGGGYDSPLHF. J is TRBJ1-6 and V is TRBV6-5, with D perhaps TRBD1 (5 bases). The CDR3 contains 13 residues. The germline V and J ends were trimmed by 8 bases and 8 bases, with 13 bases remaining between them. Germline CDR1 and CDR2: MNHEY and SVGAGI.

The chain recombines TRBV27 with TRBJ1-2; 11 bases fit TRBD1. Germline V lookup: CDR1 MNHEY, CDR2 SMNVEV (reference sequence). The CDR3 spans 16 residues. Trimming cost V 4 bases and J 4 bases; bases outside gene matches: 8. The CDR3 reads CASSSLGQGESYGYTF. For the CDR3, the DNA is TGTGCCAGCAGTTCCTTGGGACAGGGGGAGAGCTATGGCTACACCTTC.

J is TRBJ1-1 and V is TRBV9; 9 bases map to TRBD1. Germline V lookup: CDR1 SGDLS, CDR2 YYNGEE. The length of the CDR3 is 15 residues. With 3 bases clipped from V and 5 bases from J, the junction kept 8 bases outside the gene matches. The CDR3 here is CASSATGGARTEAFF. The CDR3 nucleotides are TGTGCCAGCAGCGCCACAGGGGGCGCGAGGACTGAAGCTTTCTTT.

CDR3 residues: CASSYLGGGNYNEQFF. As DNA, the CDR3 is TGTGCCAGCAGTTACCTGGGCGGGGGGAACTACAATGAGCAGTTCTTC. V gene TRBV6-5 combines with J gene TRBJ2-1; TRBD2 matches 8 bases. The CDR3 extends over 16 amino acids. The J segment lost 3 bases and the V segment lost 2 bases, leaving 6 bases of the junction unmatched. Per the germline V gene, CDR1 is MNHEY and CDR2 is SVGAGI.

The chain uses TRBV5-4 and TRBJ2-3; unclear D gene. Germline V gene lookup returns CDR1 SGHNT and CDR2 YYREEE (reference sequence). CDR3 length: 14 amino acids. V shed 6 bases and J shed 0 bases, with 11 bases lying between them. In DNA, the CDR3 is TGTGCCAGCACCCCGACTGGCAGCACAGATACGCAGTATTTT. Translation gives CASTPTGSTDTQYF.

The chain links TRBV4-3 to TRBJ2-1; TRBD2 matches 10 bases. CDR1 and CDR2 (germline): LGHNA, YSLEER. This CDR3 comprises 21 residues. V dropped 0 bases and J dropped 3; count of bases not matched to a gene: 17. In DNA, the CDR3 is TGCGCCAGCAGCCAAGAGGCCAGACTAGCGGGTGCTAAGCCCCTCTACAATGAGCAGTTCTTC. This encodes CASSQEARLAGAKPLYNEQFF.

CDR3 nucleotides: TGTGCCTCGGGCAGGCCCCAAGAGACCCAGTACTTC. It specifies CASGRPQETQYF. The rearrangement uses TRBV25-1 and TRBJ2-5; D gene uncertain. CDR1 and CDR2 (germline): MGHDK, SYGVNS. Between the trimmed V and J ends, which lost 11 bases and 1 base, there was a span of 11 bases. The CDR3 covers 12 residues.

This clone was detected only once. J is TRBJ2-7 and V is TRBV18; 8 bases are shared with TRBD1. With V trimmed by 2 bases and J by 0 bases, 3 bases remained unmatched. The CDR3 is made up of 15 amino acids. Looked up from germline, CDR1 is KGHSH and CDR2 is LQKENI. The CDR3 DNA follows: TGTGCCAGCTCACCAGGGACAGGATACTCCTACGAGCAGTACTTC. Protein product: CASSPGTGYSYEQYF.

This chain joins TRBV6-5 and TRBJ2-2; D possibly corresponds to TRBD2 (5 bases). This CDR3 spans 13 amino acids. The V and J ends lost 2 bases and 5 bases respectively, with 6 bases between them. Germline CDR1 MNHEY, CDR2 SVGAGI. This chain's CDR3 is CASSYGETGELFF. DNA for the CDR3: TGTGCCAGCAGTTACGGGGAGACCGGGGAGCTGTTTTTT.

This clone has more than one count but fewer than ten. The chain uses TRBV5-8 and TRBJ2-2; a possible D gene is TRBD1 (6 bases). V lost 4 bases and J 2 bases, leaving 12 bases between the germline ends. CDR3 length: 15 amino acids. CDR1 and CDR2 (germline): SGHTS, YDEGEE. CDR3: CASSIWTVNTGELFF. CDR3 in DNA: TGTGCCAGCAGCATATGGACAGTTAACACCGGGGAGCTGTTTTTT.

The gene calls are TRBV6-5 and TRBJ1-6; 7 nucleotides align to TRBD1. The CDR3 contains 14 residues. The germline V gene has CDR1 MNHEY and CDR2 SVGAGI. V gave up 10 bases and J gave up 7 bases; unmatched junction bases: 10. CDR3 DNA sequence: TGTGCCAAAAGAAGGACAGGTCAGAATTCACCCCTCCACTTT. Its translation is CAKRRTGQNSPLHF.

The rearrangement links TRBV5-1 to TRBJ1-1, with 7 bases matching TRBD1. CDR1 is SGHRS, CDR2 YFSETQ, per germline. The CDR3 sequence is 15 residues long. J gave up 1 base and V 0 bases, and 3 bases lay outside the gene matches. CDR3 residues: CASSLVGDRNTEAFF. The DNA of the CDR3 is TGCGCCAGCAGCTTGGTCGGGGACAGGAACACTGAAGCTTTCTTT.

This clone occurred once. This chain joins TRBV28 and TRBJ1-1; 8 nucleotides line up with TRBD1. The CDR3 is 13 residues long. The V gene end was trimmed by 5 bases and the J gene end by 7 bases; junction bases not matched to a gene: 6. Germline V gene lookup returns CDR1 MDHEN and CDR2 SYDVKM. The CDR3 sequence: CASSVQGGREAFF. The CDR3 coding sequence is TGTGCCAGCAGTGTACAGGGGGGGCGTGAAGCTTTCTTT. Full variable domain (rest looked up from reference TRBV28 and TRBJ1-1): DVKVTQSSRYLVKRTGEKVFLECVQDMDHENMFWYRQDPGLGLRLIYFSYDVKMKEKGDIPEGYSVSREKKERFSLILESASTNQTSMYLCASSVQGGREAFFGQGTRLTVV.

The V gene is TRBV10-1, the J gene TRBJ1-4, with a possible D match to TRBD1 (6 bases). The V gene's germline CDR1 is WNHNN and CDR2 SYGVQD (reference sequence). The CDR3 covers 14 residues. The ends were cut back, 7 bases at V and 2 bases at J, with 11 bases in the middle. CDR3 amino acids: CASISGHTNEKLFF. The DNA for the CDR3 is TGCGCCAGCATATCGGGACATACTAATGAAAAACTGTTTTTT.

This chain uses TRBV5-1 with TRBJ2-1; 8 positions agree with TRBD1. This CDR3 is built from 14 residues. The ends lost 4 bases at V and 8 bases at J; junction bases unmatched: 8. Germline V gives CDR1 SGHRS, CDR2 YFSETQ. The CDR3 coding sequence is TGCGCCAGCAGCCCTGGACAGGGCCCGGATGAGCAGTTCTTC. Encoded protein: CASSPGQGPDEQFF.